This entry features one T cell receptor beta chain sequence. As yet, its antigen is unknown. This specimen comes from a study of T cell responses to AZD1222 COVID-19 vaccine. Turning to the study itself: Second doses that came at about 4 or about 12 weeks were put together. Broader study findings: Close to half of all spike-specific TCRs reportedly target regions of the variants that are unmutated. CD4 TCRs associated with vaccination spanned spike, dominating at 160-218 and 743-854.

Repertoires were generated with immunoSEQ multiplex PCR, while TCRdb's copy carries only in-frame clones and drops some. In the table there are 100,000 or so clones, 88% of which are singletons. V trimming: 3 bases; J trimming: 4 bases; junction bases outside the gene matches: 11. The length of the CDR3 is 16 residues. CDR1 is LNHDA and CDR2 is SQIVND in the germline V gene (reference sequence). The TCR comes from an adult in good health. Specimen: peripheral blood, collected on day 0 of AZD1222 vaccination. This rearrangement joins TRBV19 to TRBJ1-1, with TRBD1 matching 7 bases. The CDR3 region has the DNA TGTGCCAGTAGTATCCGGGGAAGAGGGGGCGGCACTGAAGCTTTCTTT. This gives the protein CASSIRGRGGGTEAFF.